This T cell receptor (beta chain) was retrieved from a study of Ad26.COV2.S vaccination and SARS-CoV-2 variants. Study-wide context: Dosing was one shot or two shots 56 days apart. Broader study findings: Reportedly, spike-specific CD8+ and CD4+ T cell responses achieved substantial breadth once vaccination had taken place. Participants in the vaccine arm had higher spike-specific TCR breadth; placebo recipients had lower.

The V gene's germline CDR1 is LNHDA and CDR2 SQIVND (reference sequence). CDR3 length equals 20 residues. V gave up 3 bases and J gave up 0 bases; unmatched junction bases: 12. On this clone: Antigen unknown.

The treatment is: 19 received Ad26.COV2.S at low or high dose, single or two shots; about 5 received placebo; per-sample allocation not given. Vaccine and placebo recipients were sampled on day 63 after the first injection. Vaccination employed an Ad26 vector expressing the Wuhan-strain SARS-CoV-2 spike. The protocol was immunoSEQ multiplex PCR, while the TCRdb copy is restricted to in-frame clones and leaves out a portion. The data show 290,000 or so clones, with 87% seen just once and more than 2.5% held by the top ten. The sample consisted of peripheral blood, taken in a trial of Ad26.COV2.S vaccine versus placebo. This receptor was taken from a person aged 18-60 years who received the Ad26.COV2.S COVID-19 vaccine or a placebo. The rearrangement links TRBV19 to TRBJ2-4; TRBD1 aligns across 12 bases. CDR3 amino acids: CASSIFGTGGPQVAKNIQYF. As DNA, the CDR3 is TGTGCCAGTAGTATCTTTGGGACAGGGGGCCCTCAGGTAGCCAAAAACATTCAGTACTTC.